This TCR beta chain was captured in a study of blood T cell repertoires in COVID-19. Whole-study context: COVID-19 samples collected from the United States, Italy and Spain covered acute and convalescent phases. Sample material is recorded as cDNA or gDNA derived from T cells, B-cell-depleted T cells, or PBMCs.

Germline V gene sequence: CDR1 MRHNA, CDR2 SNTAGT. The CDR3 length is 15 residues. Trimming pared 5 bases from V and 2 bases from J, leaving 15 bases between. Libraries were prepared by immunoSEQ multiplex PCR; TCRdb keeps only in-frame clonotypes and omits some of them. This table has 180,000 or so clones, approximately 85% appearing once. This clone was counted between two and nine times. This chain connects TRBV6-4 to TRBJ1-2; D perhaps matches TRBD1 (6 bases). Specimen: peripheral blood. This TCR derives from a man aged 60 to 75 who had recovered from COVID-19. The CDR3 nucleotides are TGTGCCAGCAGTCCAGGGGACACCCCCAACTATGGCTACACCTTC. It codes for CASSPGDTPNYGYTF.